The entry that follows covers one T cell receptor beta chain sequence. What it recognizes is unknown. The germline V gene has CDR1 SGDLS and CDR2 YYNGEE. The CDR3 consists of 16 residues. With 0 bases clipped from V and 7 bases from J, the junction kept 8 bases outside the gene matches. This sample was taken from a study of a mutant IDH1 vaccine in newly diagnosed glioma. As to time point: week 23, last vaccination. The study gave 300 ug of mutant IDH1 20-mer peptide per vaccine dose, with topical imiquimod. Produced via immunoSEQ multiplex PCR; TCRdb's table is partial and in-frame only. The table includes 43,000 or so clones, around 84% detected once.

The TCR sequence derives from a woman aged 18 to 35 with glioma. Some clones in this sample may be carry-over from other donors' samples. The chain combines TRBV9 with TRBJ2-1; 9 nucleotides align to TRBD2. This sample comprised PBMCs, obtained from a glioma patient whose treatment included an IDH1 peptide vaccine. The CDR3 coding sequence is TGTGCCAGCAGCGTAGCCTTAGCGGGAGCGAGAAATGAGCAGTTCTTC. This translates into CASSVALAGARNEQFF.